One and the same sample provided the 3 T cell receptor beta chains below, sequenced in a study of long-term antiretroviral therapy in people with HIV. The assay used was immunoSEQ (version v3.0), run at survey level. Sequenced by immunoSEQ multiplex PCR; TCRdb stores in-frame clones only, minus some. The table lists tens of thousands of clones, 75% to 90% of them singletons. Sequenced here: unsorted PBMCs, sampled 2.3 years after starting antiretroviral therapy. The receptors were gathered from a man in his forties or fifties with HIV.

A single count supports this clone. The CDR3 spells CASSFIGQRSYNEQFF. The CDR3 DNA reads TGCGCCAGCAGCTTTATAGGGCAGCGCTCCTACAATGAGCAGTTCTTC. The chain employs TRBV5-1 and TRBJ2-1; D is unresolved. Germline lookup yields CDR1 SGHRS and CDR2 YFSETQ. This CDR3 is 16 amino acids long. The germline V and J ends were trimmed by 2 bases and 0 bases, with 12 bases remaining between them.

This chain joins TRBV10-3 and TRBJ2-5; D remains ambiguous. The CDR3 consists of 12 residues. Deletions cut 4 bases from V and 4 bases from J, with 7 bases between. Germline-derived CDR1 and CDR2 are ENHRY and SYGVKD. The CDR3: CAISGGSETQYF. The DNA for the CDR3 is TGTGCCATCAGTGGGGGATCAGAGACCCAGTACTTC.

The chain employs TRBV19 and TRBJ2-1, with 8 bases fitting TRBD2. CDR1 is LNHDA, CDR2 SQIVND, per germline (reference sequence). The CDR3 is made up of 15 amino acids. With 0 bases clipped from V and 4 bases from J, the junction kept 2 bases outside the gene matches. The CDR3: CASSIDERGYNEQFF. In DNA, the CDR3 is TGTGCCAGTAGTATAGATGAGCGGGGGTACAATGAGCAGTTCTTC.